One and the same sample provided the 21 T cell receptor beta chains below, sequenced in a study of tumor-infiltrating lymphocytes in oesophageal squamous cell carcinoma. TCRdb itself ran the PCR reads through MiXCR, one entry per CDR3 protein. The sample lists approximately 13,000 distinct CDR3 sequences; roughly three fifths were seen once. The material sequenced was esophageal tumor tissue. These receptors were collected from a female donor with esophageal squamous cell carcinoma.

The rearrangement uses TRBV6-2 or TRBV6-3 and TRBJ2-4; TRBD1 might be the D (7 bases). The CDR3 runs to 16 residues. Germline CDR1 and CDR2: MNHEY and SVGEGT. Trimming stripped 6 bases from V and 0 bases from J, with 15 bases between. CDR3 bases: TGTGCCAGCAGGAAACAGGGGACTCTAGCCAAAAACATTCAGTACTTC. This translates into CASRKQGTLAKNIQYF.

This chain uses TRBV7-3 with TRBJ2-6, with D possibly TRBD1 on 6 matching bases. The DNA end favors TRBJ2-7, so the J call may be wrong. The CDR3 length is 16 residues. Per germline, CDR1 SGHTA and CDR2 FQGTGA. The CDR3: CASSVTTGIISYEQYF. The CDR3 region has the DNA TGTGCCAGCAGCGTTACGACAGGAATTATCTCCTACGAGCAGTACTTC.

Note on this clonotype: Germline and junction disagree at one end, which may indicate a read error. The V call is TRBV28, the J call TRBJ1-6, with D unresolved. The CDR3 has 14 amino acids. Germline values: CDR1 MDHEN, CDR2 SYDVKM. The DNA for the CDR3 is TGTGCCAGCAGTCTGCTCAGGACTAATTCACCCCTCCACTTC. This translates into CASSLLRTNSPLHF.

This chain uses TRBV12-3 or TRBV12-4 with TRBJ2-1; tentatively, D is TRBD2 (6 bases). With 8 bases removed from V and 4 bases from J, the gap between germline ends came to 9 bases. The CDR3 is 12 residues long. CDR3 DNA sequence: TGTGCCAGCTGGGCGGGGTACAATGAGCAGTTCTTC. This translates into CASWAGYNEQFF.

The V gene is TRBV24-1, the J gene TRBJ2-3; 8 bases are shared with TRBD2. V shed 3 bases and J 11 bases; nucleotides not matched to a gene: 12. CDR1 is KGHDR, CDR2 SFDVKD, per germline. This CDR3 has 15 amino acids. CDR3 amino acids: CATSDGAGVSYEQYF. DNA of the CDR3: TGTGCCACCAGTGATGGAGCGGGGGTAAGCTACGAGCAGTATTTT.

The count of this clonotype is one. V usage is TRBV12-3 or TRBV12-4 and J usage is TRBJ1-1; D is uncertain. This CDR3 comprises 17 residues. V lost 11 bases, J lost 3 bases, and 28 bases lay in between. The CDR3 DNA sequence: TGTGCCGTAACTTTTTGGCAGCGTCGAGGGAGCTACACTGAAGCTTTCTTT. Its translation: CAVTFWQRRGSYTEAFF.

The CDR3 DNA reads as TGTGCCAGCACGGGGAGAATACTAGCGGGAGCTGGCGAGCAGTTCTTC. Its translation: CASTGRILAGAGEQFF. The chain uses TRBV6-2 or TRBV6-3 and TRBJ2-5; 11 nucleotides align to TRBD2. The J call could be wrong; TRBJ2-1 is a better fit for the DNA end. Germline V lookup: CDR1 MNHEY, CDR2 SVGEGT. This CDR3 has 16 amino acids.

Comments on this clonotype: This may be a read error: a much more frequent sequence differs by one nucleotide. This chain uses TRBV27 with TRBJ2-7; no clear D. The length of the CDR3 is 12 residues. The germline CDR1 and CDR2 sequences are MNHEY and SMNVEV (reference sequence). For the CDR3, the DNA is TGTGCCGGCAGAAACCGACCCGGTGAGCAGTACTTC. Translation gives CAGRNRPGEQYF.

Concerning this clonotype itself: An end of the junction does not agree with germline; a read error may underlie this. This chain connects TRBV7-3 to TRBJ2-3, with 7 bases identical to TRBD2. Germline CDR1 SGHTA, CDR2 FQGTGA. The CDR3 loop spans 15 amino acids. The CDR3 reads CASSLSSGSTDTRYF. The DNA of the CDR3 is TGTGCCAGCAGCTTATCTAGCGGTAGCACAGATACGCGGTATTTT.

Only a few counts were recorded for this clonotype. The chain links TRBV7-8 to TRBJ2-1; maybe TRBD1 (5 bases). The DNA end is a closer match to TRBJ2-5, so the J assignment may be wrong. CDR3 length: 14 amino acids. The germline gives CDR1 SGHVS, CDR2 FQNEAQ. CDR3 DNA sequence: TGTGCCAGCAGCTTAAGGACAACCCAAGAGACCCAGTACTTC. It is translated as CASSLRTTQETQYF.

The chain employs TRBV6-2 or TRBV6-3 and TRBJ2-7; 7 positions agree with TRBD1. The CDR3 covers 16 residues. With 5 bases clipped from V and 2 bases from J, the junction kept 12 bases outside the gene matches. Germline V lookup: CDR1 MNHEY, CDR2 SVGEGT. The chain's CDR3 is CASSVPKGAYPYEQYF. The CDR3 nucleotides are TGTGCCAGCAGTGTACCCAAGGGGGCTTATCCCTACGAGCAGTACTTC.

The gene calls are TRBV11-3 and TRBJ2-3; 7 bases fit TRBD2. The J call could be wrong; TRBJ2-1 is a better fit for the DNA end. CDR1 is SGHNT, CDR2 YENEEA, per germline. This CDR3 contains 14 residues. CDR3 sequence reads: CASSLGPGRREQFF. The CDR3, as DNA: TGTGCCAGCAGCTTAGGGCCCGGGAGGCGGGAGCAGTTCTTC.

This clonotype occurred a few times. This sequence joins TRBV6-6 and TRBJ2-5, with TRBD2 as a possible D gene (6 bases). Germline CDR1 and CDR2: MNHNY and SVGAGI (reference sequence). Trimming stripped 0 bases from V and 4 bases from J, with 9 bases between. The CDR3 is 14 residues long. The CDR3, as DNA: TGTGCCAGCAGTTACTCGGGGGGAGGAGAGACCCAGTACTTC. Protein sequence: CASSYSGGGETQYF.

The rearrangement joins TRBV12-3 or TRBV12-4 to TRBJ2-5; TRBD1 is a possible D gene (6 bases). Trimming pared 3 bases from V and 5 bases from J, leaving 16 bases between. This CDR3 has 15 residues. As DNA, the CDR3 is TGTGCCAGCAGTTTGAAGGGGCGCACAGGGGAGACCCAGTACTTC. Amino acid sequence: CASSLKGRTGETQYF.

V is TRBV7-3 and J is TRBJ2-2; weak D call: TRBD1 (5 bases). Trimming left V 5 bases short and J 2 bases short, with 6 bases between. Per germline, CDR1 SGHTA and CDR2 FQGTGA. The CDR3 has 13 residues. DNA for the CDR3: TGTGCCAGCAGCGGACAAAACACCGGGGAGCTGTTTTTT. Protein product: CASSGQNTGELFF.

This clonotype has more than one count but fewer than ten. The CDR3 does not end in the conserved phenylalanine or tryptophan, so this is likely a read error. The DNA is left out, because the CDR3 cannot be placed on it with certainty; the CDR3 is given as TCRdb lists it. The chain links TRBV28 to TRBJ2-1; TRBD2, the D gene given by the table, was not confirmed from the DNA. The germline gives CDR1 MDHEN, CDR2 SYDVKM. The CDR3 totals 16 residues, both ends included. The CDR3: CASSLPPGYYGYTFGS.

This clonotype occurred a few times. The J gene is TRBJ2-1, the V gene TRBV7-9; TRBD2 is a possible D gene (7 bases). Between the trimmed V and J ends, which lost 5 bases and 5 bases, there was a span of 22 bases. The CDR3 consists of 17 residues. Germline V lookup: CDR1 SEHNR, CDR2 FQNEAQ (reference sequence). DNA of the CDR3: TGTGCCAGCAGCCCGACAAGGGGGGGCCACGTGCACAATGAGCAGTTCTTC. Its protein product is CASSPTRGGHVHNEQFF. Full variable domain (missing parts from reference TRBV7-9 and TRBJ2-1): DTGVSQNPRHKITKRGQNVTFRCDPISEHNRLYWYRQTLGQGPEFLTYFQNEAQLEKSRLLSDRFSAERPKGSFSTLEIQRTEQGDSAMYLCASSPTRGGHVHNEQFFGPGTRLTVL.

The V call is TRBV6-2 or TRBV6-3, the J call TRBJ2-1, with 7 bases lining up with TRBD1. The CDR3 contains 15 residues. Germline-derived CDR1 and CDR2 are MNHEY and SVGEGT. V trimming: 6 bases; J trimming: 5 bases; junction bases outside the gene matches: 10. The CDR3, as DNA: TGTGCCAGCAGCCCACCTCCGGGACAGCACAATGAGCAGTTCTTC. Translated: CASSPPPGQHNEQFF.

As to this clonotype: The junction shows a germline mismatch at one end, possibly a read error. V usage is TRBV12-3 or TRBV12-4 and J usage is TRBJ2-6; perhaps TRBD1 as D (7 bases). This CDR3 comprises 18 residues. Here the CDR3 reads CAGSLGGGPRSGANVLTF. The CDR3 DNA is TGTGCCGGCAGTTTAGGAGGGGGCCCTAGGTCTGGGGCCAACGTCCTGACTTTC.

A word on this clonotype: Because it lacks the conserved phenylalanine or tryptophan at the end, this CDR3 is likely a read error. The limits of the CDR3 on the DNA are not certain, so only TCRdb's listed CDR3 is given. V usage is TRBV4-3 and J usage is TRBJ2-5; TRBD1 is the table's D call, not checked against the DNA. The CDR3 length equals 16 residues, ends included. Germline V gene lookup returns CDR1 LGHNA and CDR2 YSLEER. The CDR3 sequence: CASSQGTGYNEQYFGN.

V usage is TRBV7-8 and J usage is TRBJ1-1; 8 positions agree with TRBD1. J gave up 1 base and V 5 bases, and 6 bases lay outside the gene matches. CDR1 SGHVS and CDR2 FQNEAQ come from the germline V gene. The CDR3 runs to 15 residues. The DNA of the CDR3 is TGTGCCAGCAGCAACAGACAGGGGACGAACACTGAAGCTTTCTTT. It codes for CASSNRQGTNTEAFF.